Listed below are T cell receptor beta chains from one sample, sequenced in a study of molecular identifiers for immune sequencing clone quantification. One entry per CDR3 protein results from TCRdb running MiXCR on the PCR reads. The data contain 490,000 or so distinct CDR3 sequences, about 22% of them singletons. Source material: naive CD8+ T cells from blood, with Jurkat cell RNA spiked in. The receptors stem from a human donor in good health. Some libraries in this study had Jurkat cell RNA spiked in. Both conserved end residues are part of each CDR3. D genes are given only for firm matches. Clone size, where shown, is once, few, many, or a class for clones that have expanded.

TGTGCCAGCAGCTTGGATATTGAGGGCCCCTCTTTTGGCTACACCTTC | CASSLDIEGPSFGYTF | few | TRBJ1-2 | TRBV5-4 | .
TGTGCCAGCAGCTTATTGGGGAACACAGATACGCAGTATTTT | CASSLLGNTDTQYF | many | TRBJ2-3 | TRBV7-2 | .
TGTGCCAGCACCAAGACAGTTCCGAACACTGAAGCTTTCTTT | CASTKTVPNTEAFF | many | TRBJ1-1 | TRBV2 | .
TGTGCCAGCCGACTAGGAACAGGGTACGAGCAGTACTTC | CASRLGTGYEQYF | . | TRBJ2-7 | TRBV7-6 | .
TGCAGTGCTACTAGCGGTGAGCAGTTCTTC | CSATSGEQFF | . | TRBJ2-1 | TRBV20-1 | TRBD2
TGCAGTGCTAGCGCGGACAGGGTAAATCAGCCCCAGCATTTT | CSASADRVNQPQHF | many | TRBJ1-5 | TRBV20-1 | TRBD1
TGCGCCAGCAGCTTTCAGGGATTCGCTGAAGCTTTCTTT | CASSFQGFAEAFF | few | TRBJ1-1 | TRBV4-1 | .
TGTGCCAGCAGCTCACCGGGCCCCACAGATACGCAGTATTTT | CASSSPGPTDTQYF | few | TRBJ2-3 | TRBV13 | .
TGCAGTGCTAGAGATCCCCGGGTACAGACAGATACGCAGTATTTT | CSARDPRVQTDTQYF | many | TRBJ2-3 | TRBV20-1 | .
TGTGCCTGGACAGCAGGGGGCTGGGAGACCCAGTACTTC | CAWTAGGWETQYF | few | TRBJ2-5 | TRBV30 | TRBD1
TGTGCCAGTGCGGGAGGGTTAGGCACCGGGGAGCTGTTTTTT | CASAGGLGTGELFF | . | TRBJ2-2 | TRBV19 | TRBD2
TGTGCCAGTAGTATAGTGGGGGACACTGAAGCTTTCTTT | CASSIVGDTEAFF | few | TRBJ1-1 | TRBV19 | .
TGTGCCAGCAGTCCGAGCTCTGGAAACACCATATATTTT | CASSPSSGNTIYF | many | TRBJ1-3 | TRBV9 | .
TGTGCCAGCAGCCATGACGGGAACACTGAAGCTTTCTTT | CASSHDGNTEAFF | few | TRBJ1-1 | TRBV6-2/TRBV6-3 | .
TGTGCCAGTAGTATAGGGACAGCCACCTACGAGCAGTACTTC | CASSIGTATYEQYF | few | TRBJ2-7 | TRBV19 | .
TGCGCCAGCAGCTTGGATTCGGAGTTAAACACCATATATTTT | CASSLDSELNTIYF | . | TRBJ1-3 | TRBV5-1 | .
TGCGCCAGCAGCCAAGTGGCAGGGGAGTTTGGCGAGCAGTACTTC | CASSQVAGEFGEQYF | many | TRBJ2-7 | TRBV4-3 | .
TGTGCCAGCAGCCAACCCGTCCCGACAGGGGGGATGGAGACCCAGTACTTC | CASSQPVPTGGMETQYF | . | TRBJ2-5 | TRBV3-1 | TRBD1
TGTGCCAGCAGCTTAGCGCCGGACGCCTCCTACAATGAGCAGTTCTTC | CASSLAPDASYNEQFF | . | TRBJ2-1 | TRBV7-6 | .
TGTGCCACCAGTGGATTCAGAGAAAACACCGGGGAGCTGTTTTTT | CATSGFRENTGELFF | . | TRBJ2-2 | TRBV24-1 | .
TGCGCCAGCAGCCGCGTAGGGACGGTGGGGGCAGAGACCCAGTACTTC | CASSRVGTVGAETQYF | many | TRBJ2-5 | TRBV4-1 | .
TGTGCCAGCAGCCAAGATCGGGTATTTGAGCAGTTCTTC | CASSQDRVFEQFF | few | TRBJ2-1 | TRBV14 | .
TGTGCCAGCAGCACAGGGAGGGGAGCAGATACGCAGTATTTT | CASSTGRGADTQYF | . | TRBJ2-3 | TRBV9 | .
TGTGCCAGTAGGGAGACAGGGGACCCCTTCTACGAGCAGTACTTC | CASRETGDPFYEQYF | . | TRBJ2-7 | TRBV19 | TRBD1
TGTGCCAGCAGCCGAGGACAGGGGGGGTACTACGAGCAGTACTTC | CASSRGQGGYYEQYF | . | TRBJ2-7 | TRBV7-6 | TRBD1
TGTGCCAGCACCCCGGGGGACAGCATTTACAATGAGCAGTTCTTC | CASTPGDSIYNEQFF | . | TRBJ2-1 | TRBV6-2/TRBV6-3 | .
TGTGCCAGCAGTTTAGCTGACAGGGTGGGCACCGGGGAGCTGTTTTTT | CASSLADRVGTGELFF | many | TRBJ2-2 | TRBV12-3/TRBV12-4 | TRBD1
TGCAGCGTTGAGGGGAGACAGGGTGAGCAGTACTTC | CSVEGRQGEQYF | many | TRBJ2-7 | TRBV29-1 | TRBD1
TGCGCCAGCAGCTTGGACAGTTTCGACTATGGCTACACCTTC | CASSLDSFDYGYTF | many | TRBJ1-2 | TRBV5-1 | .
TGCAGTGCTAGAGTAGGAACTACCTACGAGCAGTACTTC | CSARVGTTYEQYF | many | TRBJ2-7 | TRBV20-1 | .
TGTGCCAGCAGCTTAGGGACGTCCCCAGGGCCCCAGCATTTT | CASSLGTSPGPQHF | many | TRBJ1-5 | TRBV7-2 | .
TGTGCCATCACCCACCCCCAGCGGGGGAAAAACATTCTGTACTTC | CAITHPQRGKNILYF | . | TRBJ2-4 | TRBV10-3 | TRBD2
TGTGCCAGCAGTTTACAAGCGGCGTACGAGCAGTACTTC | CASSLQAAYEQYF | . | TRBJ2-7 | TRBV27 | .
TGTGCCAGCAGCTTAGGCACTAGCACCGCCTCGGACATTCAGTACTTC | CASSLGTSTASDIQYF | few | TRBJ2-4 | TRBV13 | .
TGTGCCAGCAGCTCGAAGGGGGTAAGCAATCAGCCCCAGCATTTT | CASSSKGVSNQPQHF | many | TRBJ1-5 | TRBV13 | .
TGCAGCGTTGAACCCCAGGGAGTGAACACAGATACGCAGTATTTT | CSVEPQGVNTDTQYF | . | TRBJ2-3 | TRBV29-1 | .
TGTGCCAGCAGCTTAGCACAGGGCAGTAAAGATACGCAGTATTTT | CASSLAQGSKDTQYF | . | TRBJ2-3 | TRBV7-9 | .
TGTGCCAGCAGTCCTTCGGCGGGGGAAGCCTACGAGCAGTACTTC | CASSPSAGEAYEQYF | . | TRBJ2-7 | TRBV12-3/TRBV12-4 | TRBD2
TGTGCCAGCAGCGGGGACAGGGGGGTAGGGACCCAGTACTTC | CASSGDRGVGTQYF | few | TRBJ2-5 | TRBV9 | TRBD1
TGTGCCAGCAGCCCCGCCCGGACAGGGCAAGAGACCCAGTACTTC | CASSPARTGQETQYF | few | TRBJ2-5 | TRBV7-9 | TRBD1
TGCGCCAGCCGACTAGCGGGGAAGGGCTACGAGCGGTACTTC | CASRLAGKGYERYF | . | TRBJ2-7 | TRBV5-1 | TRBD2
TGTGCCAGCAGCTTGGGTCGGGGTACCGTATACAATGAGCAGTTCTTC | CASSLGRGTVYNEQFF | many | TRBJ2-1 | TRBV5-4 | .
TGTGCCTGGAGGCCTGCGGGAGAAAACGAGCAGTACTTC | CAWRPAGENEQYF | few | TRBJ2-7 | TRBV30 | TRBD2
TGTGCCAGCAGCCCGCCCGGGTCGGGAGGGAACACTGAAGCTTTCTTT | CASSPPGSGGNTEAFF | few | TRBJ1-1 | TRBV3-1 | .
TGTGCCAGTAGTCATACGACGGCCTTCAGACAAGAGACCCAGTACTTC | CASSHTTAFRQETQYF | . | TRBJ2-5 | TRBV19 | .
TGTGCCAGCAGCCCGAGTCGGGGGAGGTCCGATACGCAGTATTTT | CASSPSRGRSDTQYF | many | TRBJ2-3 | TRBV7-9 | .